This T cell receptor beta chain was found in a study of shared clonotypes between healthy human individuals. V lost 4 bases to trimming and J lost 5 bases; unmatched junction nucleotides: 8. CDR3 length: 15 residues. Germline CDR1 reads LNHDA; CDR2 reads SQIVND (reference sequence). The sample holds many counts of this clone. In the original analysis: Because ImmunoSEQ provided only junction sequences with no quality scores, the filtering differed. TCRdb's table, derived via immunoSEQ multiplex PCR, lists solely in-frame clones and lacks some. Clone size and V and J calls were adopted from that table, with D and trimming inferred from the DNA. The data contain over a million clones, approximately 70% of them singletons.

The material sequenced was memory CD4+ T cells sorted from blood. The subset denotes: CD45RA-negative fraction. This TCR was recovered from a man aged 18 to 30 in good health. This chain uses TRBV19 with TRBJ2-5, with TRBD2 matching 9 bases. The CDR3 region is CASSSGTSRAETQYF. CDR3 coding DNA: TGTGCCAGTAGTAGTGGGACTAGCAGAGCGGAGACCCAGTACTTC.